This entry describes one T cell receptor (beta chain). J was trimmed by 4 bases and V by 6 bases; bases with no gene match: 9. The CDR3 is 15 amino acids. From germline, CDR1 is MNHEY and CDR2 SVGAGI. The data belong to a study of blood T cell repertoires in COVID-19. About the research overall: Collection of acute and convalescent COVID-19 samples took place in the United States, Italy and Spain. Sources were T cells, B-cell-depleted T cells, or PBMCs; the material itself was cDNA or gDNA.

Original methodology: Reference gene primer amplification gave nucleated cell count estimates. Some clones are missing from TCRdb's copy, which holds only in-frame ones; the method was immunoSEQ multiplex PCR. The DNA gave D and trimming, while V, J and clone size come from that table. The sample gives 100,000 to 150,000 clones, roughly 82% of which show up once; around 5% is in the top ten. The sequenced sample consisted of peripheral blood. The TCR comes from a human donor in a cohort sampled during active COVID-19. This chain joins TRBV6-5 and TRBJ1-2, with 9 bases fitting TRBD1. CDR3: CASSPTGGFLYGYTF. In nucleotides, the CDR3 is TGTGCCAGCAGCCCGACAGGGGGGTTCCTCTATGGCTACACCTTC.